This TCR beta chain was sequenced for a study of CD8 T cells in Susac syndrome. Overall study: Clinical remission applied to under ten sequenced Susac syndrome patients, and five or six had active disease. Intravenous immunoglobulin alone or corticosteroids were being given to patients with Susac syndrome at blood draw, unless they were therapy-naive.

With regard to this clonotype: Its antigen is still unknown.

From germline, CDR1 is GTSNPN and CDR2 SVGIG (reference sequence). There are 16 residues in the CDR3. J was trimmed by 6 bases and V by 2 bases; bases with no gene match: 10. Random hexamers were used to reverse transcribe the RNA input (roughly 0.5 to 1 ug). Each CDR3 protein gets one entry after TCRdb re-called the immunoSEQ multiplex PCR reads with MiXCR. The table lists 95,000 to 150,000 distinct CDR3 sequences, roughly 95% of them singletons, with approximately 0.15% in the top ten. Regarding the study as a whole: In Susac syndrome, the CD4+ T cell repertoires did not show clonal expansion. An acknowledgment was made by the study that its TCR sequencing and HLA analysis involved relatively few individuals.

The chain links TRBV30 to TRBJ1-5; 10 nucleotides match TRBD1. The sequenced material came from CD4+ T cells from PBMCs. The clonotype comes from a human donor with Susac syndrome. CDR3 in DNA: TGTGCCTGGAGTTTAGGGACAGGGGATTTTAGTCAGCCCCAGCATTTT. It translates to CAWSLGTGDFSQPQHF.